The TCR beta chain described here comes from a study of Ad26.COV2.S vaccination and SARS-CoV-2 variants. The treatment here: around 19 received Ad26.COV2.S at low or high dose, single or two shots; several received placebo; per-sample allocation not given. Samples were taken on day 63 after the first vaccine or placebo injection. Sequenced by immunoSEQ multiplex PCR; TCRdb stores in-frame clones only, minus some. The sample holds 330,000 or so clones; roughly 88% are singletons and the top ten take approximately 5.8%. J was trimmed by 2 bases and V by 8 bases; bases with no gene match: 5. Germline values: CDR1 MNHEY, CDR2 SVGAGI. This CDR3 spans 13 amino acids.

This TCR derives from a person aged 18-60 years who received the Ad26.COV2.S COVID-19 vaccine or a placebo. V usage is TRBV6-5 and J usage is TRBJ1-1; TRBD1 aligns across 7 bases. The sequenced sample was peripheral blood, obtained in a trial of Ad26.COV2.S vaccine versus placebo. The CDR3 DNA reads TGTGCCAGCCGAAGGGGGCGTAACACTGAAGCTTTCTTT. This translates into CASRRGRNTEAFF.